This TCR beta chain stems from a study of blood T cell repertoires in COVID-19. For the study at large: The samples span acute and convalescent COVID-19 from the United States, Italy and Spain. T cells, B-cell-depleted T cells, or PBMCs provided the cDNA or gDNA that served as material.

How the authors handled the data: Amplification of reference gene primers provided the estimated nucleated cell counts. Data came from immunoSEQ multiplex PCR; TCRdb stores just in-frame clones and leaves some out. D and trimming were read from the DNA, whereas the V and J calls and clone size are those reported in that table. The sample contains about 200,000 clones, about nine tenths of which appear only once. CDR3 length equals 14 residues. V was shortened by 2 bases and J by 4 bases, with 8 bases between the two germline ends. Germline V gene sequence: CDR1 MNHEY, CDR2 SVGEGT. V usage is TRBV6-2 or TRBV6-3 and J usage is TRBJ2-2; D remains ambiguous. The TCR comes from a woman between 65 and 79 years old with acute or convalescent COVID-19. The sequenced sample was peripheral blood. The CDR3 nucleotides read TGTGCCAGCAGTTACCTTCCAGGCACCGGGGAGCTGTTTTTT. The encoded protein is CASSYLPGTGELFF.